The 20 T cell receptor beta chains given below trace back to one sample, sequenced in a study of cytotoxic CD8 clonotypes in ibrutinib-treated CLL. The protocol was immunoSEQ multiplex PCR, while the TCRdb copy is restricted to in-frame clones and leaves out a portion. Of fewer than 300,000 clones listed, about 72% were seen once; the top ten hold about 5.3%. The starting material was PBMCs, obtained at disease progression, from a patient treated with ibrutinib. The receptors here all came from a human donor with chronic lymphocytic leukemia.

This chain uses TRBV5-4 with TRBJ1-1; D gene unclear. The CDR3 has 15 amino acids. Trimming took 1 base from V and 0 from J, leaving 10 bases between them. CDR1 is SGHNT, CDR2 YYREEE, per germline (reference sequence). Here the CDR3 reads CASSLFGLLNTEAFF. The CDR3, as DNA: TGTGCCAGCAGCTTGTTCGGGCTTTTGAACACTGAAGCTTTCTTT.

The CDR3 bases are TGTGCCAGCAGCGTAGTCCCCGCCGGTAGCGTGAGCGGGGAGCTGTTTTTT. It yields the protein CASSVVPAGSVSGELFF. The chain uses TRBV9 and TRBJ2-2; D is perhaps TRBD2 (5 bases). The germline V gene has CDR1 SGDLS and CDR2 YYNGEE. This CDR3 is 17 amino acids long. Trimming left V 0 bases short and J 7 bases short, with 19 bases between.

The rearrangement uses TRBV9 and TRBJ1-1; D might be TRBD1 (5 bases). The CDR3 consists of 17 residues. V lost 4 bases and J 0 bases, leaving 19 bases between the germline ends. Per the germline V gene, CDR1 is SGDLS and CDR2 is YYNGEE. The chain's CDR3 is CASSLSPGKGMNTEAFF. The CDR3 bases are TGTGCCAGCAGCCTAAGTCCGGGGAAGGGGATGAACACTGAAGCTTTCTTT.

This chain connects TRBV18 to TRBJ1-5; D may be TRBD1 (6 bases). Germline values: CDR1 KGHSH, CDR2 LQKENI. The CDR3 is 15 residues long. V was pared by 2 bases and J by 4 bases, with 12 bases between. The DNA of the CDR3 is TGTGCCAGCTCACCAACTCGGGGGGCAAATCAGCCCCAGCATTTT. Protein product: CASSPTRGANQPQHF.

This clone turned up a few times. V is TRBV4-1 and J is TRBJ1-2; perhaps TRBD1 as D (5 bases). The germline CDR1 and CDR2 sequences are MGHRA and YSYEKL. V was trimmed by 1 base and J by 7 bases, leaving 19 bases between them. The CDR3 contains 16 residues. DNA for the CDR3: TGCGCCAGCAGCCAAGCCCCGGGGCAGATAGTGCGTGGCTACACCTTC. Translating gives CASSQAPGQIVRGYTF.

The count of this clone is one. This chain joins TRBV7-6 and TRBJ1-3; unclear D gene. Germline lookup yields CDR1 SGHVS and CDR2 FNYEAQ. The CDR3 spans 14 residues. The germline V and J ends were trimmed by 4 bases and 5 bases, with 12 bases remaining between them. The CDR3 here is CASSSKDPRNTIYF. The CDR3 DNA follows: TGTGCCAGCAGCTCTAAGGACCCTCGAAACACCATATATTTT.

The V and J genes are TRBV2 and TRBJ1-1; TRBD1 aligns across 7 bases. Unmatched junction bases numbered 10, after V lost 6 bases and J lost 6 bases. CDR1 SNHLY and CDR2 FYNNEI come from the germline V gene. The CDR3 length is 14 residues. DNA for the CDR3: TGTGCCAGCAGCCCAACAGGGGCGGCCCCTGAAGCTTTCTTT. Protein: CASSPTGAAPEAFF.

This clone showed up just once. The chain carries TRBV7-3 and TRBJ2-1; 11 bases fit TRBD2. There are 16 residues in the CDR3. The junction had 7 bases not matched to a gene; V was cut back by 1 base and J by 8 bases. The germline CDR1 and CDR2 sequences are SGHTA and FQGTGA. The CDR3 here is CASSLNLAGGLDEQFF. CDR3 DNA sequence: TGTGCCAGCAGCTTAAATCTAGCGGGGGGTTTGGATGAGCAGTTCTTC.

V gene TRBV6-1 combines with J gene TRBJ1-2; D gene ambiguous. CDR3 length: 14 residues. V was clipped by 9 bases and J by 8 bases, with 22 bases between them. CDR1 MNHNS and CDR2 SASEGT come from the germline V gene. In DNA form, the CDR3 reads TGTGCCAGTCGGTCTATTGGGGTCGTTGGCGGCTACACCTTC. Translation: CASRSIGVVGGYTF.

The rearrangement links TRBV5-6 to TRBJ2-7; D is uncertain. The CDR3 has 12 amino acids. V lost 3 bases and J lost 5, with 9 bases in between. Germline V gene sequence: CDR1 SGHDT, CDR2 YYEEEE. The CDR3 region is CASSYEFNEQYF. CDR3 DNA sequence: TGTGCCAGCAGCTACGAGTTTAACGAGCAGTACTTC. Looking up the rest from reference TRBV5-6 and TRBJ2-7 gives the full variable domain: DAGVTQSPTHLIKTRGQQVTLRCSPKSGHDTVSWYQQALGQGPQFIFQYYEEEERQRGNFPDRFSGHQFPNYSSELNVNALLLGDSALYLCASSYEFNEQYFGPGTRLTVT.

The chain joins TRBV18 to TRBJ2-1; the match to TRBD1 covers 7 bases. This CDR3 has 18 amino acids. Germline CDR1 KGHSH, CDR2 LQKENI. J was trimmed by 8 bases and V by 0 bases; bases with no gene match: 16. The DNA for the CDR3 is TGTGCCAGCTCACCACCCCTAGTTGCAAGGGGGCGAATCGATGAGCAGTTCTTC. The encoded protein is CASSPPLVARGRIDEQFF. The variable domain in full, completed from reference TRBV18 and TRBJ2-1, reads NAGVMQNPRHLVRRRGQEARLRCSPMKGHSHVYWYRQLPEEGLKFMVYLQKENIIDESGMPKERFSAEFPKEGPSILRIQQVVRGDSAAYFCASSPPLVARGRIDEQFFGPGTRLTVL.

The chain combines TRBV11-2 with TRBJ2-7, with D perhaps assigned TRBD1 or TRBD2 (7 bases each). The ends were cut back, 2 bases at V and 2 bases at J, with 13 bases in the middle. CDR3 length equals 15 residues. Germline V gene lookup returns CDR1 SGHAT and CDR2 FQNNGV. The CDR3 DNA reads TGTGCCAGCAGCTTAAGGGGAGGGACAGCCTACGAGCAGTACTTC. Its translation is CASSLRGGTAYEQYF.

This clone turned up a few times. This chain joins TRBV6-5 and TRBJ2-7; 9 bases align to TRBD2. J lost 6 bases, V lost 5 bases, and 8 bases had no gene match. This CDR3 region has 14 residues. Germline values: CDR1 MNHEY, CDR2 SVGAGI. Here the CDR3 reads CASSRDLAGSEQYF. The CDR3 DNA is TGTGCCAGCAGTCGTGACCTAGCGGGAAGCGAGCAGTACTTC.

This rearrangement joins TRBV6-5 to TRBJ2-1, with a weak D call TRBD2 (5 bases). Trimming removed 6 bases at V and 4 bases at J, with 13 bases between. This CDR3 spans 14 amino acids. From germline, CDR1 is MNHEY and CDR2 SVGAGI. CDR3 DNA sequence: TGTGCCAGCAGGAGGGTATCCCTATACAATGAGCAGTTCTTC. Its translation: CASRRVSLYNEQFF.

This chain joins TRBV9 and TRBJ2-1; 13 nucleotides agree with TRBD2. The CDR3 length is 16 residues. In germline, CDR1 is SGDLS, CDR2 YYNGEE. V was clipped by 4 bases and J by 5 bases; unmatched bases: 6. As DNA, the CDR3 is TGTGCCAGCAGCATACTAGCGGGAGGGGGGAACAATGAGCAGTTCTTC. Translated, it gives CASSILAGGGNNEQFF.

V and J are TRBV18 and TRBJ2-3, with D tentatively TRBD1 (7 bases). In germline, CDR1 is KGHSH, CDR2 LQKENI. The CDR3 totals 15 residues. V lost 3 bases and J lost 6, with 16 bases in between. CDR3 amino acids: CASSPRDSPMDTQYF. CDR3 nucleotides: TGTGCCAGCTCACCGCGGGACAGCCCCATGGATACGCAGTATTTT.

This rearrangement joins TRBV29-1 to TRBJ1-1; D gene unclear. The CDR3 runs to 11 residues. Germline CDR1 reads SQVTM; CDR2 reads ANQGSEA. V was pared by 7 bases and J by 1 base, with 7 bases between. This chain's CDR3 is CSANRNTEAFF. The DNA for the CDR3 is TGCAGCGCAAACAGGAACACTGAAGCTTTCTTT.

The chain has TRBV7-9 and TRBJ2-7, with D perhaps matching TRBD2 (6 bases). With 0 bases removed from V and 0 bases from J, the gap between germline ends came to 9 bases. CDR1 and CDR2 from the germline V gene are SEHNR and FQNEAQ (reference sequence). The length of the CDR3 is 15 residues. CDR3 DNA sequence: TGTGCCAGCAGCTTAGCGTCCGGGGGCTCCTACGAGCAGTACTTC. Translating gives CASSLASGGSYEQYF.

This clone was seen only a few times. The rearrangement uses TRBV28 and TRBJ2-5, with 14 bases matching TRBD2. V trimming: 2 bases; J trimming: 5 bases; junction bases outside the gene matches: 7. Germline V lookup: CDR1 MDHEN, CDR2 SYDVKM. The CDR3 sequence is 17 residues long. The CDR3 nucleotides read TGTGCCAGCAGTTTAGAGGGACTAGCGGGAGCCGACGAGACCCAGTACTTC. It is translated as CASSLEGLAGADETQYF. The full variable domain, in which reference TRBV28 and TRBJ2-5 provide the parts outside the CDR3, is DVKVTQSSRYLVKRTGEKVFLECVQDMDHENMFWYRQDPGLGLRLIYFSYDVKMKEKGDIPEGYSVSREKKERFSLILESASTNQTSMYLCASSLEGLAGADETQYFGPGTRLLVL.

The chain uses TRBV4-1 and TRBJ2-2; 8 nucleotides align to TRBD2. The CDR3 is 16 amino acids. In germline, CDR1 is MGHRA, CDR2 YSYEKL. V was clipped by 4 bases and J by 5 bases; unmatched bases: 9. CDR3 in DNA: TGCGCCAGCAGCCTCTTCGGACTAGCCGATACCGGGGAGCTGTTTTTT. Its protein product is CASSLFGLADTGELFF.